These T cell receptor beta chains were read from a single sample in a study of blood T cell repertoires in COVID-19. Sequenced by immunoSEQ multiplex PCR; TCRdb stores in-frame clones only, minus some. The sample lists hundreds of thousands of clones; more than 75% were seen once. Sequencing was carried out using PBMCs or T cells enriched from blood (not recorded which). These receptors were taken from a woman between 50 and 59 years old who had recovered from COVID-19. Each CDR3 is given without its conserved first and last residue. Clone size is not always given. Where it is, it says once, few, many or a class for expanded clones.

V: TRBV6-4
size: -
J: TRBJ1-2
CDR3: ASSELMGQGLYGYT

V: TRBV28
size: -
J: TRBJ1-2
CDR3: ASRTAALGDGYT

V: TRBV2
size: -
J: TRBJ1-4
CDR3: ASSVDSFEVNKKLF

V: TRBV7-2
size: -
J: TRBJ2-1
CDR3: ASSIIAGGVNEQF

V: TRBV4-3
size: -
J: TRBJ2-3
CDR3: ASSGAWEGTDTQY

V: TRBV5-4
size: -
J: TRBJ2-1
CDR3: ASSPAGFLSYNEQF

V: TRBV18
size: -
J: TRBJ1-1
CDR3: ASSHSFGHTEAF

V: TRBV25-1
size: -
J: TRBJ1-2
CDR3: ASSEYTLAGTEYGYT

V: TRBV19
size: few
J: TRBJ2-3
CDR3: ASSRQTSGSTDTQY

V: TRBV6-5
size: -
J: TRBJ2-4
CDR3: ASGRGETIKNIQY

V: TRBV27
size: -
J: TRBJ2-1
CDR3: ASSSHRLAGGDNEQF

V: TRBV4-1
size: few
J: TRBJ1-1
CDR3: ASSQEPGQRTEAF

V: TRBV7-2
size: -
J: TRBJ2-7
CDR3: ASSFGGSYEQY

V: TRBV5-4
size: -
J: TRBJ2-7
CDR3: ASSSERDSYEQY

V: TRBV7-2
size: once
J: TRBJ1-6
CDR3: ASSLGQGTNSPLH

V: TRBV27
size: -
J: TRBJ2-7
CDR3: ASRPHTIYEQY

V: TRBV19
size: many
J: TRBJ1-5
CDR3: ASSMRGTQPQH

V: TRBV9
size: -
J: TRBJ2-7
CDR3: ASSPRRVPYEQY

V: TRBV12-2
size: -
J: TRBJ2-7
CDR3: ASRLEPGTGAYEQY